This TCR beta chain was identified during a study of OX40 agonist ivuxolimab in advanced cancers. Turning to the study itself: Participants could have had prior anti-PD-1, anti-PD-L1 or anti-CTLA-4 therapy, and 40% had some.

Baseline, cycle 4 day 1, and cycle 7 day 1 were the blood sampling points. The length of the CDR3 is 13 residues. Trimming cost V 5 bases and J 3 bases, with 10 bases left between them. CDR1 is PRHDT and CDR2 is FYEKMQ in the germline V gene (reference sequence). Study-wide findings and caveats: CD8+ T cells showed, on average, more clonal expansion than CD4+ cells. At doses 0.1 to 3.0 mg/kg, CD4+ and CD8+ clones expanded.

Assay: immunoSEQ multiplex PCR; the TCRdb copy retains only in-frame clones and omits some. The sample lists approximately 26,000 clones, about 83% occurring once. This clone was detected once. No antigen is known for it. The specimen was CD4+ or CD8+ T cells sorted from blood, collected in a trial of the OX40 agonist ivuxolimab. The chain joins TRBV13 to TRBJ1-2; D is unclear. The receptor was derived from an adult with an advanced solid tumor such as melanoma, head and neck, liver or kidney cancer. The CDR3 DNA follows: TGTGCCAGCAGCCCTGGTGGGGACTATGGCTACACCTTC. It translates to CASSPGGDYGYTF.